The next 29 T cell receptor beta chains were all read from a single sample in a study of low-dose radiotherapy and immunotherapy resistance in tumors. As to time point: before trial treatment. Primers targeting TRAV and TRBV primed first-strand cDNA, covering alpha and beta chains. Both a constant-region primer and a V-primer adapter served to amplify TCRs across roughly 22 PCR cycles. TCRdb re-derived calls from the reads in MiXCR, one entry per CDR3 protein. The repertoire includes 70,000 to 95,000 distinct CDR3 sequences, 18% of them detected once, and 2.5% to 3.5% sits in the top ten. Sequenced material: PBMCs, taken before treatment. The origin of the receptors is a male donor with prostate cancer.

This clonotype was counted many times. The J gene is TRBJ2-1, the V gene TRBV11-2, with D possibly TRBD2 on 5 matching bases. This CDR3 spans 15 amino acids. Germline loops: CDR1 SGHAT, CDR2 FQNNGV. Trimming removed 0 bases at V and 6 bases at J, with 12 bases between. This CDR3 is CASSLDDYKLNEQFF. CDR3 DNA: TGTGCCAGCAGCTTAGATGACTATAAGCTCAATGAGCAGTTCTTC.

Turning to this clonotype: A far larger clone is just one base off, so this is likely a read error. This chain connects TRBV2 to TRBJ2-1; D possibly corresponds to TRBD2 (6 bases). The germline V gene encodes CDR1 SNHLY and CDR2 FYNNEI. Trimming pared 7 bases from V and 13 bases from J, leaving 20 bases between. This CDR3 comprises 13 residues. This CDR3 is CASTRGTRETQFF. DNA of the CDR3: TGTGCCAGCACTAGAGGTACTCGGGAGACCCAGTTCTTC. Full variable domain (missing parts from reference TRBV2 and TRBJ2-1): EPEVTQTPSHQVTQMGQEVILRCVPISNHLYFYWYRQILGQKVEFLVSFYNNEISEKSEIFDDQFSVERPDGSNFTLKIRSTKLEDSAMYFCASTRGTRETQFFGPGTRLTVL.

The rearrangement uses TRBV30 and TRBJ2-7; D is possibly TRBD1 (6 bases). The CDR3 extends over 14 amino acids. Trimming stripped 1 base from V and 3 bases from J, with 13 bases between. From germline, CDR1 is GTSNPN and CDR2 SVGIG (reference sequence). Here the CDR3 DNA reads TGTGCCTGGAGTGAGACAGGCCCCAGCTACGAGCAGTACTTC. Amino acid sequence: CAWSETGPSYEQYF.

This clonotype was observed at least ten times. J is TRBJ2-3 and V is TRBV20-1, with 10 bases identical to TRBD2. Trimming removed 1 base from V and 6 bases from J; junction bases left unmatched: 10. The germline V gene encodes CDR1 DFQATT and CDR2 SNEGSKA (reference sequence). CDR3 length equals 16 residues. The CDR3 region has the DNA TGCAGTGCTAGAGGTCTCACTAGCGGGGCCTTTGATACGCAGTATTTT. This encodes CSARGLTSGAFDTQYF.

At least ten counts were recorded for this clonotype. The chain combines TRBV7-9 with TRBJ1-5; D is undetermined. The CDR3 has 20 amino acids. Germline CDR1 and CDR2: SEHNR and FQNEAQ (reference sequence). The V end lost 3 bases, the J end lost 0 bases, and 24 bases lay between the germline ends. This CDR3 reads CASSFGSGIATSYSNQPQHF. DNA of the CDR3: TGTGCCAGCAGCTTTGGTTCCGGGATTGCCACGTCTTATAGCAATCAGCCCCAGCATTTT. Supplemented by reference TRBV7-9 and TRBJ1-5, the full variable domain reads DTGVSQNPRHKITKRGQNVTFRCDPISEHNRLYWYRQTLGQGPEFLTYFQNEAQLEKSRLLSDRFSAERPKGSFSTLEIQRTEQGDSAMYLCASSFGSGIATSYSNQPQHFGDGTRLSIL.

This clonotype was counted only a few times. This chain links TRBV27 with TRBJ2-7; no firm D call. V was trimmed by 9 bases and J by 6 bases, leaving 15 bases between them. The CDR3 is 12 amino acids. From germline, CDR1 is MNHEY and CDR2 SMNVEV (reference sequence). The CDR3 DNA follows: TGTGCCAGTTCGAGATTAGACGGCGAGCAGTACTTC. The encoded protein is CASSRLDGEQYF.

This clonotype was seen many times. This chain joins TRBV9 and TRBJ2-7, with D possibly TRBD1 on 5 matching bases. Trimming removed 1 base at V and 1 base at J, with 9 bases between. From germline, CDR1 is SGDLS and CDR2 YYNGEE. The CDR3 totals 14 residues. The CDR3 protein is CASSVLQGSYEQYF. Written as DNA, the CDR3 is TGTGCCAGCAGCGTACTGCAGGGTTCCTACGAGCAGTACTTC.

This clonotype has a count of ten or more. This rearrangement joins TRBV29-1 to TRBJ1-1, with TRBD1 matching over 12 bases. The CDR3 is 14 residues long. Germline-derived CDR1 and CDR2 are SQVTM and ANQGSEA. V lost 6 bases, J lost 2 bases, and 4 bases stayed unmatched. The CDR3 loop is CSVPGQGANTEAFF. CDR3 DNA sequence: TGCAGCGTACCGGGACAGGGGGCCAACACTGAAGCTTTCTTT.

This clonotype was seen ten or more times. The V gene is TRBV5-4, the J gene TRBJ2-5, with D unresolved. The V and J ends lost 4 bases and 4 bases respectively, with 14 bases between them. The V gene's germline CDR1 is SGHNT and CDR2 YYREEE (reference sequence). The CDR3 has 14 residues. The CDR3 region has the DNA TGTGCCAGCAGCCTGGACCGGGCTCGAGAGACCCAGTACTTC. Residues: CASSLDRARETQYF.

The table lists this clonotype with many counts. The chain recombines TRBV29-1 with TRBJ2-1; 12 nucleotides match TRBD2. Per the germline V gene, CDR1 is SQVTM and CDR2 is ANQGSEA. The CDR3 loop spans 14 amino acids. The J segment lost 7 bases and the V segment lost 5 bases, leaving 6 bases of the junction unmatched. CDR3 sequence (DNA): TGCAGCGTTTTACTAGCGGGGGGATTAAATGAGCAGTTCTTC. This sequence encodes CSVLLAGGLNEQFF.

At least ten counts were recorded for this clonotype. The rearrangement uses TRBV12-3 or TRBV12-4 and TRBJ2-7; perhaps TRBD2 as D (7 bases). Deletions cut 6 bases from V and 6 bases from J, with 18 bases between. The CDR3 sequence is 14 residues long. As DNA, the CDR3 is TGTGCCAGCAGGTCTACAGGGAGGGAGGCCGAGCAGTACTTC. Protein: CASRSTGREAEQYF.

This clonotype was counted ten times or more. J is TRBJ1-5 and V is TRBV29-1; TRBD1 matches 7 bases. CDR1 is SQVTM, CDR2 ANQGSEA, per germline. The CDR3 is 12 amino acids. Trimming took 7 bases from V and 5 from J; bases not matched to a gene: 5. The CDR3 nucleotides are TGCAGCGGCGGACAGGCCGATCAGCCCCAGCATTTT. Translation: CSGGQADQPQHF.

In its sample, this clonotype was seen many times. The V gene is TRBV18, the J gene TRBJ2-5; D is unclear. The V gene lost 1 base and the J gene lost 1 base, with 10 bases spanning the gap. The CDR3 has 15 amino acids. Per the germline V gene, CDR1 is KGHSH and CDR2 is LQKENI. The CDR3 loop is CASSPLQEVQETQYF. Here the CDR3 DNA reads TGTGCCAGCTCACCACTTCAGGAAGTCCAAGAGACCCAGTACTTC.

The rearrangement joins TRBV29-1 to TRBJ1-3, with D unresolved. V lost 2 bases and J lost 4, with 9 bases in between. Germline-derived CDR1 and CDR2 are SQVTM and ANQGSEA. The CDR3 is 13 residues long. The CDR3 loop reads CSVEYAAGNTIYF. The CDR3 DNA follows: TGCAGCGTTGAATATGCCGCCGGAAACACCATATATTTT. Variable domain in full (rest from reference TRBV29-1 and TRBJ1-3): SAVISQKPSRDICQRGTSLTIQCQVDSQVTMMFWYRQQPGQSLTLIATANQGSEATYESGFVIDKFPISRPNLTFSTLTVSNMSPEDSSIYLCSVEYAAGNTIYFGEGSWLTVV.

This clonotype was seen repeatedly, ten times or more. The rearrangement uses TRBV29-1 and TRBJ1-1, with unresolved D. The germline V gene has CDR1 SQVTM and CDR2 ANQGSEA. Trimming took 5 bases from V and 5 from J, leaving 15 bases between them. The CDR3 runs to 13 residues. The CDR3 is CSVSIGRWTEAFF. DNA for the CDR3: TGCAGCGTTAGTATCGGGAGATGGACTGAAGCTTTCTTT. The variable domain in full, completed from reference TRBV29-1 and TRBJ1-1, reads SAVISQKPSRDICQRGTSLTIQCQVDSQVTMMFWYRQQPGQSLTLIATANQGSEATYESGFVIDKFPISRPNLTFSTLTVSNMSPEDSSIYLCSVSIGRWTEAFFGQGTRLTVV.

Only a few counts were recorded for this clonotype. V gene TRBV2 combines with J gene TRBJ1-5, with D tentatively TRBD1 (5 bases). Trimming stripped 7 bases from V and 4 bases from J, with 11 bases between. This CDR3 is 13 amino acids long. CDR1 and CDR2 (germline): SNHLY, FYNNEI. The CDR3 nucleotides are TGTGCCAGCACCAGGGAAAGAAATCAGCCCCAGCATTTT. Translating gives CASTRERNQPQHF.

This clonotype was detected ten times or more. The chain employs TRBV11-2 and TRBJ2-7; no definite D call. The CDR3 extends over 15 amino acids. With 0 bases removed from V and 3 bases from J, the gap between germline ends came to 12 bases. Germline V lookup: CDR1 SGHAT, CDR2 FQNNGV. For the CDR3, the DNA is TGTGCCAGCAGCTTAGATCTCGCGGCAATCTACGAGCAGTACTTC. It yields the protein CASSLDLAAIYEQYF.

To note about this clonotype: This likely came from a read error, as a far larger clone is one base away. This chain links TRBV6-5 with TRBJ2-1; 8 bases agree with TRBD2. CDR3 length equals 12 residues. From germline, CDR1 is MNHEY and CDR2 SVGAGI. CDR3 in DNA: TGTGGCAGCGCTAGACTAGCGAATGAGCAGTTCTTC. Translated: CGSARLANEQFF.

In this sample, this clonotype turned up many times. The rearrangement links TRBV6-2 or TRBV6-3 to TRBJ2-7, with D possibly TRBD1 on 7 matching bases. The ends were cut back, 5 bases at V and 3 bases at J, with 14 bases in the middle. From germline, CDR1 is MNHEY and CDR2 SVGEGT. This CDR3 spans 14 amino acids. In DNA, the CDR3 is TGTGCCAGCAGTAGCCGACAGGGACTCTACGAGCAGTACTTC. This sequence encodes CASSSRQGLYEQYF.

This clonotype occurred many times. The chain employs TRBV5-6 and TRBJ2-5, with 8 bases identical to TRBD2. CDR1 and CDR2 from the germline V gene are SGHDT and YYEEEE. V trimming: 0 bases; J trimming: 5 bases; junction bases outside the gene matches: 6. The CDR3 sequence is 15 residues long. The DNA of the CDR3 is TGTGCCAGCAGCTTGGGCCTAGCGGGCTTCGAGACCCAGTACTTC. Translated: CASSLGLAGFETQYF. Full variable domain (remainder filled in from reference TRBV5-6 and TRBJ2-5): DAGVTQSPTHLIKTRGQQVTLRCSPKSGHDTVSWYQQALGQGPQFIFQYYEEEERQRGNFPDRFSGHQFPNYSSELNVNALLLGDSALYLCASSLGLAGFETQYFGPGTRLLVL.

Of note for this clonotype: One end of the junction varies from germline; a read error may be responsible. The chain couples TRBV5-1 to TRBJ2-1; D possibly uses TRBD1 or TRBD2 (5 bases each). Germline V gene data show CDR1 as SGHRS and CDR2 as YFSETQ. This CDR3 comprises 15 residues. The CDR3 DNA is TGTGCCAGCAGCGAGGGGAAGAGTCTTTACAATGAGCAGTTCTTC. It codes for CASSEGKSLYNEQFF.

This clonotype came up many times. The chain links TRBV6-2 or TRBV6-3 to TRBJ2-7, with TRBD1 matching 7 bases. CDR3 length: 15 amino acids. Trimming cost V 11 bases and J 3 bases; bases outside gene matches: 16. Germline V gene data show CDR1 as MNHEY and CDR2 as SVGEGT. The CDR3 DNA follows: TGTGCCTCCTCACCTCCCGGAGCAGGGGGCTACGAGCAGTACTTC. Protein product: CASSPPGAGGYEQYF.

The V and J genes are TRBV5-6 and TRBJ1-5; the D is unclear. V lost 2 bases, J lost 0 bases, and 9 bases lay in between. Germline-derived CDR1 and CDR2 are SGHDT and YYEEEE. This CDR3 is built from 15 residues. This chain's CDR3 is CASSLISNSNQPQHF. The CDR3, as DNA: TGTGCCAGCAGCTTAATTTCTAATAGCAATCAGCCCCAGCATTTT.

The V and J genes are TRBV5-1 and TRBJ1-1; 9 bases are a match to TRBD1. CDR1 and CDR2 (germline): SGHRS, YFSETQ. This CDR3 comprises 14 residues. V lost 4 bases, J lost 4 bases, and 5 bases stayed unmatched. The CDR3 here is CASSATGGVTEAFF. The CDR3 bases are TGCGCCAGCAGCGCAACAGGGGGCGTCACTGAAGCTTTCTTT.

This clonotype has a count of ten or more. V gene TRBV7-6 combines with J gene TRBJ2-1, with D unresolved. Between the trimmed V and J ends, which lost 4 bases and 6 bases, there was a span of 13 bases. CDR1 and CDR2 from the germline V gene are SGHVS and FNYEAQ. The CDR3 is made up of 14 amino acids. The CDR3 here is CASSSRTYLNEQFF. Here the CDR3 DNA reads TGTGCCAGCAGCTCTAGGACCTATCTCAATGAGCAGTTCTTC.

The table lists this clonotype with many counts. The rearrangement joins TRBV6-2 or TRBV6-3 to TRBJ1-3; 7 nucleotides agree with TRBD1. Germline V gives CDR1 MNHEY, CDR2 SVGEGT. After removal of 6 bases from V and 7 bases from J, the junction contained 9 bases not matched to a gene. The CDR3 spans 14 residues. The CDR3 coding sequence is TGTGCCAGCAGCCTGGGACAGACCATGAACACCATATATTTT. Translated: CASSLGQTMNTIYF.

This clonotype has ten or more counts. The chain employs TRBV19 and TRBJ1-5; weak D call: TRBD1 (6 bases). This CDR3 region has 14 residues. V lost 3 bases and J 5 bases, leaving 11 bases between the germline ends. The germline CDR1 and CDR2 sequences are LNHDA and SQIVND (reference sequence). Written as DNA, the CDR3 is TGTGCCAGTAGTATGGACAGATCGGATCAGCCCCAGCATTTT. As protein: CASSMDRSDQPQHF.

This clonotype was detected many times. V is TRBV24-1 and J is TRBJ2-1; 9 bases line up with TRBD1. Germline V gene lookup returns CDR1 KGHDR and CDR2 SFDVKD. This CDR3 is 13 amino acids long. V dropped 11 bases and J dropped 8; count of bases not matched to a gene: 9. The CDR3 coding sequence is TGTGCCATAGGACAGGGGCATGACGATGAGCAGTTCTTC. Protein product: CAIGQGHDDEQFF.

This clonotype was recorded at least ten times. The chain joins TRBV4-2 to TRBJ2-7; D may be TRBD2 (5 bases). V shed 4 bases and J shed 4 bases, with 14 bases lying between them. The CDR3 is 14 residues long. CDR1 LGHNA and CDR2 YNFKEQ come from the germline V gene. The CDR3 loop is CASSLIGSGYEQYF. The DNA of the CDR3 is TGTGCCAGCAGCCTCATAGGCTCGGGGTACGAGCAGTACTTC.